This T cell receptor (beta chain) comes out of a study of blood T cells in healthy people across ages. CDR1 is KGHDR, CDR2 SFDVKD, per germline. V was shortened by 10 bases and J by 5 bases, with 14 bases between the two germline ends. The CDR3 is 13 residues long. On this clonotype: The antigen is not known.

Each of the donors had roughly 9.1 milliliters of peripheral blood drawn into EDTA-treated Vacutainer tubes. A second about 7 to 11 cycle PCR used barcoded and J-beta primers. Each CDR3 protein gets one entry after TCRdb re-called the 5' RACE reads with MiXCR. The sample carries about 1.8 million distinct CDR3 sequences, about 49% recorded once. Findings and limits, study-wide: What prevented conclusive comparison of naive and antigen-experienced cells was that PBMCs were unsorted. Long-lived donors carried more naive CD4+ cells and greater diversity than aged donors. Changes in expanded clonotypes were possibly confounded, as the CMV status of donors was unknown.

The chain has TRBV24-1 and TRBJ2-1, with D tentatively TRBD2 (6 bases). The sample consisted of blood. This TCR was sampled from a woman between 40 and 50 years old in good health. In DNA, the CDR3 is TGTGCCACGGGTAGGTGGGGGGACAATGAGCAGTTCTTC. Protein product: CATGRWGDNEQFF.